Listed here are 12 T cell receptor beta chains from one sample, sequenced in a study of T cell responses to AZD1222 COVID-19 vaccine (dated by TCRdb to about 2021). The meaning of the sample's time point label: about 28 days (+/-7) after the second vaccine dose. Receptor libraries were prepared by the immunoSEQ multiplex PCR assay. TCRdb took over this immuneACCESS table, retaining in-frame rearrangements with V and J assigned. Such tables are incomplete; in checked studies, under half of the missing clones stem from an unresolved V gene, and the remainder is unexplained. This sample comprises over 120,000 clones, approximately 89% of them detected only once. The ten largest clones take up about 1.8% of the sample. The source was peripheral blood, collected 28 days after the second AZD1222 dose. The receptors here all came from an adult who received the AZD1222 COVID-19 vaccine.

This chain connects TRBV2 to TRBJ2-5; D is undetermined. Germline V gives CDR1 SNHLY, CDR2 FYNNEI. Trimming shortened V by 4 bases and J by 5 bases, and 11 bases separated the two germline ends. This CDR3 has 13 residues. The CDR3 nucleotides read TGTGCCAGCAGTGTGATGGTCGGGGAGACCCAGTACTTC. It encodes CASSVMVGETQYF.

The V call is TRBV6-5, the J call TRBJ1-2, with D possibly matching TRBD1 (5 bases). In germline, CDR1 is MNHEY, CDR2 SVGAGI. Trimming stripped 10 bases from V and 6 bases from J, with 21 bases between. This CDR3 comprises 14 residues. CDR3 residues: CATLPRGGFDGYTF. CDR3 in DNA: TGTGCCACCTTACCCCGGGGGGGATTCGATGGCTACACCTTC.

This chain connects TRBV4-1 to TRBJ1-2; D perhaps matches TRBD1 (5 bases). V was shortened by 0 bases and J by 6 bases, with 11 bases between the two germline ends. This CDR3 is built from 14 residues. Germline V gives CDR1 MGHRA, CDR2 YSYEKL. The CDR3 nucleotides read TGCGCCAGCAGCCAAGATCCGGGGCCTAATGGCTACACCTTC. Residues: CASSQDPGPNGYTF.

The chain combines TRBV28 with TRBJ1-4, with 8 bases lining up with TRBD1. This CDR3 has 15 amino acids. The V and J ends lost 5 bases and 8 bases, in that order; junction bases with no gene match: 10. Germline CDR1 is MDHEN and CDR2 is SYDVKM. The CDR3 is CASSRGQGLREKLFF. For the CDR3, the DNA is TGTGCCAGCAGTCGAGGACAGGGTTTACGAGAAAAACTGTTTTTT. Full variable domain (outside the CDR3, taken from reference TRBV28 and TRBJ1-4): DVKVTQSSRYLVKRTGEKVFLECVQDMDHENMFWYRQDPGLGLRLIYFSYDVKMKEKGDIPEGYSVSREKKERFSLILESASTNQTSMYLCASSRGQGLREKLFFGSGTQLSVL.

The chain uses TRBV28 and TRBJ2-6; the D call may be TRBD1 or TRBD2 (7 bases each). The CDR3 is made up of 17 amino acids. Germline values: CDR1 MDHEN, CDR2 SYDVKM. V lost 7 bases and J lost 0, with 16 bases in between. The CDR3 bases are TGTGCCAGCAAAACCAGGGGGGGGCCCTCTGGGGCCAACGTCCTGACTTTC. This encodes CASKTRGGPSGANVLTF.

The sample holds one count of this clone. The gene calls are TRBV4-3 and TRBJ2-3; the D is unclear. V was clipped by 1 base and J by 5 bases, with 13 bases between them. From germline, CDR1 is LGHNA and CDR2 YSLEER. The CDR3 contains 15 residues. CDR3 nucleotide sequence: TGCGCCAGCAGCCAAGGGATGAAGGGCGGAGATACGCAGTATTTT. This codes for CASSQGMKGGDTQYF.

This clone turned up a few times. J is TRBJ2-6 and V is TRBV24-1; TRBD1 aligns across 9 bases. This CDR3 region has 21 residues. CDR1 and CDR2 (germline): KGHDR, SFDVKD. With 6 bases clipped from V and 0 bases from J, the junction kept 17 bases outside the gene matches. The CDR3 here is CATSFGATGTGTPSGANVLTF. DNA for the CDR3: TGTGCCACCAGTTTCGGGGCAACCGGGACAGGGACTCCCTCTGGGGCCAACGTCCTGACTTTC.

CDR3 DNA sequence: TGTGCCAGCAGCAAAGCGCGGAGGGATACGCTCAATCAGCCCCAGCATTTT. This codes for CASSKARRDTLNQPQHF. The rearrangement joins TRBV21-1 to TRBJ1-5. TRBV21-1 is given as a pseudogene. This CDR3 spans 17 amino acids.

The chain is built from TRBV4-3 and TRBJ1-6; a possible D gene is TRBD1 (6 bases). This CDR3 has 14 amino acids. The V and J ends lost 2 bases and 9 bases respectively, with 11 bases between them. Looked up from germline, CDR1 is LGHNA and CDR2 is YSLEER. In DNA, the CDR3 is TGCGCCAGCAGCCAACAGACAGGATCTTCACCCCTCCACTTT. Translated: CASSQQTGSSPLHF.

V and J are TRBV7-9 and TRBJ1-1; 7 bases agree with TRBD1. The V segment lost 6 bases and the J segment 0 bases; nucleotides outside the gene matches: 7. The CDR3 loop spans 15 amino acids. Germline V gene sequence: CDR1 SEHNR, CDR2 FQNEAQ (reference sequence). The chain's CDR3 is CASSSTGRMNTEAFF. DNA of the CDR3: TGTGCCAGCAGTTCGACAGGGCGGATGAACACTGAAGCTTTCTTT.

The CDR3 DNA sequence: TGTGCCAGCAGTTTTTCTGCTAGCGGGGGGGCGGATACCGGGGAGCTGTTTTTT. It translates to CASSFSASGGADTGELFF. The genes are TRBV27 and TRBJ2-2, with 12 bases that match TRBD2. The CDR3 totals 18 residues. The germline V gene has CDR1 MNHEY and CDR2 SMNVEV (reference sequence). Unmatched junction bases numbered 10, after V lost 3 bases and J lost 5 bases.

The chain uses TRBV10-3 and TRBJ1-2; the match to TRBD1 covers 7 bases. V dropped 2 bases and J dropped 3; count of bases not matched to a gene: 9. Germline V gene lookup returns CDR1 ENHRY and CDR2 SYGVKD. The CDR3 loop spans 16 amino acids. The CDR3 region is CAISEGLGTDHYGYTF. The CDR3 DNA reads TGTGCCATCAGTGAGGGTTTAGGGACAGATCACTATGGCTACACCTTC.